Presented here are 3 T cell receptor beta chains from one specimen sequenced in a study of blood T cells in healthy people across ages. Combining a sample-barcoded 5' primer with a J-beta primer mix, a second PCR ran for roughly 7 to 11 cycles. TCRdb re-derived calls from the 5' RACE reads in MiXCR, one entry per CDR3 protein. Among some 900,000 distinct CDR3 sequences listed, around 48% were seen once. Material: blood. The receptors here all came from a man aged 25 to 40 in good health.

The CDR3: CSARGTGTGDAPLHF. In DNA, the CDR3 is TGCAGTGCTAGGGGCACCGGGACAGGGGACGCACCCCTCCACTTT. This sequence joins TRBV20-1 and TRBJ1-6; 10 bases are shared with TRBD1. The germline V gene encodes CDR1 DFQATT and CDR2 SNEGSKA (reference sequence). CDR3 size: 15 residues. With V trimmed by 3 bases and J by 11 bases, 10 bases remained unmatched.

This chain links TRBV6-2 or TRBV6-3 with TRBJ2-1; TRBD1 aligns across 8 bases. The V gene end was trimmed by 6 bases and the J gene end by 0 bases; junction bases not matched to a gene: 7. This CDR3 contains 16 residues. The V gene's germline CDR1 is MNHEY and CDR2 SVGEGT. Written as DNA, the CDR3 is TGTGCCAGCAGATACAGGGGGACAAACTCCTACAATGAGCAGTTCTTC. This sequence encodes CASRYRGTNSYNEQFF.

This clonotype has ten or more counts. The chain is built from TRBV6-6 and TRBJ2-3, with TRBD2 identical over 10 bases. The CDR3 runs 16 residues. Germline V gives CDR1 MNHNY, CDR2 SVGAGI (reference sequence). The trim removed 6 bases at V and 6 bases at J, leaving 12 bases unmatched. The CDR3 region is CASRPPASGGYDTQYF. Written as DNA, the CDR3 is TGTGCCAGCAGGCCCCCCGCTAGCGGGGGCTACGATACGCAGTATTTT.